This TCR beta chain was recorded in a study of T and B cells in COVID-19 patients. Blood genomic DNA input for TRB amplification was about 240-550 ng. CDR1 is LNHDA and CDR2 is SQIVND in the germline V gene (reference sequence). The length of the CDR3 is 20 residues. V trimming: 0 bases; J trimming: 0 bases; junction bases outside the gene matches: 11. In its sample, this clonotype was seen a few times. Multiplex PCR with BIOMED2 TRB-A/B primer pools amplified TRB rearrangements. TCRdb re-called the multiplex PCR reads through MiXCR, storing one row per CDR3 protein. The table records around 7,500 distinct CDR3 sequences, roughly two fifths of them present only once.

The sequenced material came from blood. The rearrangement links TRBV19 to TRBJ2-6; 7 nucleotides agree with TRBD1. The TCR sequence derives from a human donor who had recovered from COVID-19. This CDR3 reads CASSIDSTGTAGSGANVLTF. The CDR3 DNA is TGTGCCAGTAGTATAGACTCGACCGGGACAGCCGGCTCTGGGGCCAACGTCCTGACTTTC.